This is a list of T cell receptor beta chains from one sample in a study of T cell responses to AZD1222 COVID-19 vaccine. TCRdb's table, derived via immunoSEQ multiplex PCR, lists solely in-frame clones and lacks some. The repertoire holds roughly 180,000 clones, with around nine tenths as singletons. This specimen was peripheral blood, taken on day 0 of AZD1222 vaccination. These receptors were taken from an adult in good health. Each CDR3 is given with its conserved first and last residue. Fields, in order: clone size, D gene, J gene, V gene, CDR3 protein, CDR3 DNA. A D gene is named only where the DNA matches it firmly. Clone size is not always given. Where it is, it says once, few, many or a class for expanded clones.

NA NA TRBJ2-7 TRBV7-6 CASSSSLWGDPYF TGTGCCAGCAGCTCATCTCTTTGGGGAGATCCGTACTTC
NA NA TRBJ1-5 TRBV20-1 CSASKPLAVRNQPQHF TGCAGTGCTAGTAAGCCCCTGGCAGTTAGAAATCAGCCCCAGCATTTT
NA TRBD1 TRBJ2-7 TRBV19 CASSIGGQGVEQYF TGTGCCAGTAGTATAGGGGGACAGGGGGTCGAGCAGTACTTC
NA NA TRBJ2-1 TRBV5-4 CASSWGHEQFF TGTGCCAGCAGCTGGGGCCATGAGCAGTTCTTC
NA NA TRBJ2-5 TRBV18 CASSPAGAQETQYF TGTGCCAGCTCACCAGCCGGGGCCCAAGAGACCCAGTACTTC
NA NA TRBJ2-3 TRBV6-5 CGIGGQTDTQYF TGTGGTATCGGGGGGCAGACAGATACGCAGTATTTT
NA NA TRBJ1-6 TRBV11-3 CASSLTGGDNSPLHF TGTGCCAGCAGCTTGACAGGAGGAGATAATTCACCCCTCCACTTT
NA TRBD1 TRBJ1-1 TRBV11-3 CASSLDRGNTEAFF TGTGCCAGCAGCTTGGACAGGGGCAACACTGAAGCTTTCTTT
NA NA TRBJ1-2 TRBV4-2 CASSQDKGSNYGYTF TGTGCCAGCAGCCAAGATAAAGGCAGCAACTATGGCTACACCTTC
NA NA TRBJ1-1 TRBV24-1 CATGLREHTEAFF TGTGCCACCGGACTCAGGGAGCACACTGAAGCTTTCTTT
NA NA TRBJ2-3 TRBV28 CASSPPGSTDTQYF TGTGCCAGCAGTCCCCCAGGGAGCACAGATACGCAGTATTTT
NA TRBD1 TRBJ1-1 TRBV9 CASSVEGGGRNTEAFF TGTGCCAGCAGCGTAGAGGGAGGGGGCCGGAACACTGAAGCTTTCTTT
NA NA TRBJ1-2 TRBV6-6 CASSRSDSDYANYGYTF TGTGCCAGCAGCCGATCGGACTCAGATTACGCTAACTATGGCTACACCTTC
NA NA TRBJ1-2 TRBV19 CASRATGDNYGYTF TGTGCCAGTAGGGCGACAGGAGATAACTATGGCTACACCTTC
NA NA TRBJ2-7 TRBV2 CASNSGVYEQYF TGTGCCAGCAACTCGGGAGTCTACGAGCAGTACTTC
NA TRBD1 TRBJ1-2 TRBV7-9 CASSLTQGGYGYTF TGTGCCAGCAGCTTAACGCAGGGGGGCTATGGCTACACCTTC
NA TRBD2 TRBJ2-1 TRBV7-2 CASSLLAGGGNEQFF TGTGCCAGCTCCCTGCTAGCGGGGGGCGGCAATGAGCAGTTCTTC
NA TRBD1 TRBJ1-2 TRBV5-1 CASSPEGANYGYTF TGCGCCAGCAGCCCCGAGGGGGCCAACTATGGCTACACCTTC
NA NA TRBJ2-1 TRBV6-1 CASSEVLANTAYNEQFF TGTGCCAGCAGTGAAGTTCTTGCTAACACAGCCTACAATGAGCAGTTCTTC
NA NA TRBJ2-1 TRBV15 CATSRQRDGEQFF TGTGCCACCAGCAGGCAAAGGGACGGCGAGCAGTTCTTC
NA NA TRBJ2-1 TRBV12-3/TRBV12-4 CASKGHEQFF TGTGCCAGCAAGGGGCATGAGCAGTTCTTC
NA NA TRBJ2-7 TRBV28 CASTLWDDMPAHEQYF TGTGCCAGCACCCTCTGGGACGACATGCCCGCTCACGAGCAGTACTTC
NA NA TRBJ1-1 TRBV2 CASSDAGGGAFF TGTGCCAGCAGTGACGCAGGCGGGGGAGCTTTCTTT
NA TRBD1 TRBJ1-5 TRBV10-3 CAISESKQGLNQPQHF TGTGCCATCAGTGAGTCGAAACAGGGGTTAAATCAGCCCCAGCATTTT
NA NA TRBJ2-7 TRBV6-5 CASRRTSGYEQYF TGTGCCAGCAGGAGGACCTCAGGGTACGAGCAGTACTTC
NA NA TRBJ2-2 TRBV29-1 CSAVATTGELFF TGCAGCGCCGTGGCCACCACCGGGGAGCTGTTTTTT
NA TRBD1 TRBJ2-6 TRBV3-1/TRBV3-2 CASSLQTGGPKRGGSGANVLTF TGTGCCAGCAGCCTCCAGACAGGGGGCCCTAAAAGGGGAGGCTCTGGGGCCAACGTCCTGACTTTC
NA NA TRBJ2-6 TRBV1 CTSSQSPAGLLVGANVLTF TGCACCAGCAGCCAATCCCCCGCGGGACTACTAGTTGGGGCCAACGTCCTGACTTTC
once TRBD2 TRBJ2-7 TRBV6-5 CASSTSGRFEQYF TGTGCCAGCAGCACTAGCGGGAGGTTCGAGCAGTACTTC
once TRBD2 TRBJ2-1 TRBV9 CASSVAPSGGGYNEQFF TGTGCCAGCAGCGTAGCTCCCAGCGGGGGGGGATACAATGAGCAGTTCTTC
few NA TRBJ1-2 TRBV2 CASSGTAGYTF TGTGCCAGCAGTGGAACGGCTGGCTACACCTTC
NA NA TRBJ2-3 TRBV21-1 CASSKETSGRLSTDTQYF TGTGCCAGCAGCAAAGAAACTAGCGGGAGATTAAGCACAGATACGCAGTATTTT
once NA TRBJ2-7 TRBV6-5 CASSYMGTTYEQYF TGTGCCAGCAGTTATATGGGCACCACCTACGAGCAGTACTTC
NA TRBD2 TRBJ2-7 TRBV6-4 CASSQRESDEQYF TGTGCCAGCAGTCAGCGGGAGTCGGACGAGCAGTACTTC
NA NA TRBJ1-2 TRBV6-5 CASRRPVDYGYTF TGTGCCAGCAGACGACCCGTCGACTATGGCTACACCTTC
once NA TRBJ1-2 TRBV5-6 CASRDQAGYTF TGTGCCAGCAGGGACCAAGCGGGCTACACCTTC
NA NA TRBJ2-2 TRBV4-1 CASSQDKARTGELFF TGCGCCAGCAGCCAAGATAAGGCCCGCACCGGGGAGCTGTTTTTT
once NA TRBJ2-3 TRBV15 CATSTPASTTDTQYF TGTGCCACCAGCACCCCGGCGAGTACCACAGATACGCAGTATTTT
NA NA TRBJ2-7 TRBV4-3 CASSQERGYEQYF TGCGCCAGCAGCCAAGAACGGGGCTACGAGCAGTACTTC
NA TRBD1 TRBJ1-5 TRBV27 CASSFQGARQPQHF TGTGCCAGCAGTTTTCAGGGGGCAAGGCAGCCCCAGCATTTT
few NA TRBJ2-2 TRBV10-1 CASSEGTGELFF TGCGCCAGCAGTGAGGGAACCGGGGAGCTGTTTTTT
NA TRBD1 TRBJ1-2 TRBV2 CASRETGVSNYGYTF TGTGCCAGCAGGGAGACAGGGGTTTCTAACTATGGCTACACCTTC
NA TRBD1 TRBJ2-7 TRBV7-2 CASSLSGTVSYEQYF TGTGCCAGCAGCCTCAGTGGGACAGTTTCCTACGAGCAGTACTTC
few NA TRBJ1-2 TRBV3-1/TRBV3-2 CASSQDTYGYTF TGTGCCAGCAGCCAAGATACCTATGGCTACACCTTC
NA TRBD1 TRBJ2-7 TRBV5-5 CASSWDRGLEQYF TGTGCCAGCAGCTGGGACAGGGGGCTCGAGCAGTACTTC
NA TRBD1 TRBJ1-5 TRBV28 CASSLPHRGRRDNQPQHF TGTGCCAGCAGTTTACCGCACAGGGGGCGAAGGGACAATCAGCCCCAGCATTTT
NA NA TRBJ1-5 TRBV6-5 CASSPSARQQPQHF TGTGCCAGCAGTCCCAGCGCGAGGCAACAGCCCCAGCATTTT
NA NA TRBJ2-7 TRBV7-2 CASSVGLHSYEQYF TGTGCCAGCAGCGTAGGACTCCACTCCTACGAGCAGTACTTC
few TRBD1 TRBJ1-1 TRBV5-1 CASSPRGTAKNTEAFF TGCGCCAGCAGCCCGCGCGGGACAGCTAAAAACACTGAAGCTTTCTTT
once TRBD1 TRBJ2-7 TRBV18 CASSPTGATYEQYF TGTGCCAGCTCACCCACAGGGGCGACCTACGAGCAGTACTTC